A selection of T cell receptor beta chains follows, all from one sample in a study of shared clonotypes between healthy human individuals. Assay used: immunoSEQ multiplex PCR; TCRdb lists only in-frame clones, some missing. The sample comprises hundreds of thousands of clones, roughly four fifths of which are singletons, and about 12% rests with the top ten. The sequenced material came from PBMCs. The receptors derive from a woman between 35 and 50 years old in good health. Some clones in this sample may be carry-over from other donors' samples. Both conserved end residues are part of each CDR3. D genes are given only for firm matches. The size of a clone is reported for some rows only, either as once, few or many, or as a class for expanded clones.

CDR3 protein	CDR3 DNA	V gene	J gene	D gene	clone size
CASSLFSATNEKLFF	TGTGCCAGCAGCTTATTCTCCGCAACTAATGAAAAACTGTTTTTT	TRBV7-2	TRBJ1-4	.	.
CSVDRTLNTEAFF	TGCAGCGTAGACCGTACCCTAAACACTGAAGCTTTCTTT	TRBV29-1	TRBJ1-1	.	few
CASSPRVYATEAFF	TGTGCCAGCTCACCACGGGTTTATGCCACTGAAGCTTTCTTT	TRBV18	TRBJ1-1	.	few
CASSEAAPPGAFF	TGTGCCAGCAGTGAAGCGGCCCCTCCGGGGGCTTTCTTT	TRBV6-1	TRBJ1-1	.	.
CASSWGRNYNEQFF	TGCGCCAGCAGTTGGGGACGGAACTACAATGAGCAGTTCTTC	TRBV10-2	TRBJ2-1	.	.
CASSFGPIGGGANF	TGTGCCAGCAGTTTTGGTCCTATCGGGGGAGGGGCCAACTTT	TRBV28	TRBJ1-1	.	few
CASSLGGGDRRGNTIYF	TGTGCCAGCAGTTTAGGCGGCGGGGACAGGCGTGGAAACACCATATATTTT	TRBV28	TRBJ1-3	TRBD1	.
CASSVDRGDSPLHF	TGTGCCAGCAGTGTGGACAGGGGTGATTCACCCCTCCACTTT	TRBV6-1	TRBJ1-6	TRBD1	.
CASSRDGLNTEAFF	TGCGCCAGCAGCAGGGACGGACTGAACACTGAAGCTTTCTTT	TRBV5-1	TRBJ1-1	.	.
CASSPPQAGAYGYTF	TGTGCCAGCTCACCACCCCAGGCAGGGGCCTATGGCTACACCTTC	TRBV18	TRBJ1-2	.	.
CASSFSRSTGTRTF	TGTGCCAGCAGTTTTTCGCGGTCCACGGGGACACGTACTTTT	TRBV28	TRBJ1-4	.	.
CASSPLQGRTGELFF	TGTGCCAGCTCACCACTCCAGGGGAGGACCGGGGAGCTGTTTTTT	TRBV18	TRBJ2-2	.	.
CASSFGQGVPGYTF	TGTGCCAGCAGTTTCGGACAGGGGGTTCCGGGCTACACCTTC	TRBV28	TRBJ1-2	TRBD1	.
CASTGTGGYTEAFF	TGTGCCAGCACTGGGACAGGGGGTTACACTGAAGCTTTCTTT	TRBV2	TRBJ1-1	TRBD1	.
CASSTGKGNIQYF	TGTGCCAGCAGCACGGGGAAGGGAAACATTCAGTACTTC	TRBV9	TRBJ2-4	.	.
CASSEAGGPEEQYF	TGTGCCAGCAGCGAAGCGGGAGGGCCGGAGGAGCAGTACTTC	TRBV9	TRBJ2-7	TRBD2	.
CASSFMRIHYGYTF	TGTGCCAGCAGTTTCATGAGGATACACTATGGCTACACCTTC	TRBV28	TRBJ1-2	.	.
CASSHLAGGDYEQYF	TGCGCCAGCAGCCACTTAGCGGGAGGGGACTACGAGCAGTACTTC	TRBV4-3	TRBJ2-7	TRBD2	.
CASSSYSGRRTGELFF	TGTGCCAGCAGCTCTTATAGCGGGAGGCGAACCGGGGAGCTGTTTTTT	TRBV5-4	TRBJ2-2	TRBD2	.
CASSGQGAGELFF	TGTGCCAGCAGTGGACAGGGGGCCGGGGAGCTGTTTTTT	TRBV2	TRBJ2-2	TRBD1	.
CASSYEIGPQHF	TGTGCCAGCAGCTACGAGATCGGGCCCCAGCATTTT	TRBV7-9	TRBJ1-5	.	.
CASSSSDRGYSYTF	TGTGCCAGCAGTTCCTCCGACAGGGGATACAGCTACACCTTC	TRBV28	TRBJ1-2	TRBD1	.
CASSSDRLRETQYF	TGTGCCAGCAGCTCTGACAGGCTTCGGGAGACCCAGTACTTC	TRBV5-6	TRBJ2-5	.	.
CSVLRNQDTEAFF	TGCAGCGTTTTACGGAATCAGGACACTGAAGCTTTCTTT	TRBV29-1	TRBJ1-1	.	.
CAHITQETQYF	TGTGCCCACATAACCCAAGAGACCCAGTACTTC	TRBV9	TRBJ2-5	.	.
CASRGEGETQYF	TGCGCCAGCAGAGGGGAGGGGGAGACCCAGTACTTC	TRBV10-1	TRBJ2-5	TRBD2	few
CASSLDLAGGGEKLFF	TGCGCCAGCAGCTTGGACCTGGCAGGGGGAGGGGAAAAACTGTTTTTT	TRBV5-1	TRBJ1-4	TRBD1	.